The present entry profiles one TCR beta chain with its context. Antigen: not known. This entry belongs to a study of long-term antiretroviral therapy in people with HIV. Broader study findings: Blood obtained between the mid-2000s and the late 2010s may reflect older ART regimens. Increased diversity was seen after ART, yet it remained lower than in transplant donor controls.

Treatment locations for all participants with HIV were in the United States. Survey-level resolution applied to immunoSEQ assay v3.0. Using immunoSEQ multiplex PCR, the repertoire was profiled, and TCRdb retains in-frame clones only, with some absent. The sample consists of nearly 20,000 clones, around three quarters of them appearing once. Per germline, CDR1 LGHNA and CDR2 YSLEER. V was clipped by 4 bases and J by 6 bases, with 12 bases between them. The CDR3 covers 13 residues. The rearrangement links TRBV4-3 to TRBJ1-1; D remains ambiguous. This material consisted of unsorted PBMCs, taken 0.2 years after starting antiretroviral therapy. The clonotype was recovered from a woman aged 40 to 50 with HIV. CDR3 sequence reads: CASSLDPDAEAFF. The CDR3 coding sequence is TGCGCCAGCAGCCTGGACCCCGATGCTGAAGCTTTCTTT.